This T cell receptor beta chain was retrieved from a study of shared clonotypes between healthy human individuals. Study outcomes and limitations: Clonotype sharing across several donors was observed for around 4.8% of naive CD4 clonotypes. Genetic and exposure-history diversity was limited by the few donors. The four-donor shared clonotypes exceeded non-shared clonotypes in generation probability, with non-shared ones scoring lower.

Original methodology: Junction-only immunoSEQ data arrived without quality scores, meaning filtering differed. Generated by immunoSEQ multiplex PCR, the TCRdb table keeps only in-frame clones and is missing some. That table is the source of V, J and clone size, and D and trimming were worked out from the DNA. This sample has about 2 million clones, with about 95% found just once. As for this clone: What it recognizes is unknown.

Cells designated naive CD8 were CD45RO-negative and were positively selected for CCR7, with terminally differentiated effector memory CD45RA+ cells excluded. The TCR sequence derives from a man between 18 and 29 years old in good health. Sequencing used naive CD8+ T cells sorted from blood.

In nucleotides, the CDR3 is TGTGCCAGCAATATGGGTGGGCAAGGGCAGTACTTC. Translation gives CASNMGGQGQYF. The V gene is TRBV28, the J gene TRBJ2-7; D is undetermined. Germline V gives CDR1 MDHEN, CDR2 SYDVKM. The CDR3 sequence is 12 residues long. The ends were cut back, 7 bases at V and 9 bases at J, with 16 bases in the middle.